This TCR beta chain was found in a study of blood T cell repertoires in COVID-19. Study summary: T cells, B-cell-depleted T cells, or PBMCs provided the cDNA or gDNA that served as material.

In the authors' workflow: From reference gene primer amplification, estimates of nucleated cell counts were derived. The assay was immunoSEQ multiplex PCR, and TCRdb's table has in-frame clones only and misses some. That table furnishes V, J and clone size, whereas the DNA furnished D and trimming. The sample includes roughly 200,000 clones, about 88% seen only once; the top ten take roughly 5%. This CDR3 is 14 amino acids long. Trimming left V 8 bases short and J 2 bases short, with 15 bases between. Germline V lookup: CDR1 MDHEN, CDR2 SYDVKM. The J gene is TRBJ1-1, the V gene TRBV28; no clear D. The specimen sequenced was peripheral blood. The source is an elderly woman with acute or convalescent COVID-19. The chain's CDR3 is CASYGGEPNTEAFF. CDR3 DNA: TGTGCCAGCTATGGCGGGGAACCTAACACTGAAGCTTTCTTT.